The next 27 T cell receptor beta chains were all read from a single sample in a study of blood T cell repertoires in COVID-19. Libraries were prepared by immunoSEQ multiplex PCR; TCRdb keeps only in-frame clonotypes and omits some of them. This sample carries 120,000 to 150,000 clones, approximately 89% of them seen once, and the ten largest clones take more than 25%. Sequences were obtained from peripheral blood. These receptors originate from a human donor in a cohort sampled during active COVID-19.

J is TRBJ2-1 and V is TRBV5-4, with a possible D match to TRBD2 (6 bases). The CDR3 extends over 13 amino acids. Germline V lookup: CDR1 SGHNT, CDR2 YYREEE (reference sequence). Trimming took off 4 bases at V and 4 bases at J, with 9 bases between the two ends. The CDR3 loop reads CASSPGGYNEQFF. The CDR3 DNA follows: TGTGCCAGCAGCCCTGGGGGGTACAATGAGCAGTTCTTC.

This clone was recorded only once. J is TRBJ2-6 and V is TRBV7-6, with 10 positions matching TRBD1. Per the germline V gene, CDR1 is SGHVS and CDR2 is FNYEAQ. CDR3 length equals 17 residues. Trimming cost V 4 bases and J 3 bases; bases outside gene matches: 6. Here the CDR3 reads CASSYGTGDFGANVLTF. DNA of the CDR3: TGTGCCAGCAGCTACGGGACAGGGGATTTTGGGGCCAACGTCCTGACTTTC.

The chain couples TRBV9 to TRBJ2-1; 7 bases agree with TRBD1. V trimming: 0 bases; J trimming: 1 base; junction bases outside the gene matches: 1. CDR3 length: 15 amino acids. Germline V lookup: CDR1 SGDLS, CDR2 YYNGEE. For the CDR3, the DNA is TGTGCCAGCAGCGTAGGACAGGGATCCTACAATGAGCAGTTCTTC. As protein: CASSVGQGSYNEQFF.

The chain is built from TRBV19 and TRBJ2-1; 9 bases are a match to TRBD2. Germline CDR1 reads LNHDA; CDR2 reads SQIVND (reference sequence). This CDR3 region has 20 residues. The V segment lost 6 bases and the J segment 7 bases; nucleotides outside the gene matches: 25. Written as DNA, the CDR3 is TGTGCCAGTAGGGGTCTAGCGGGGAGGATTCATCCGGCCGGAGTGAATGAGCAGTTCTTC. Protein sequence: CASRGLAGRIHPAGVNEQFF.

V usage is TRBV9 and J usage is TRBJ2-3, with D possibly being TRBD2 (5 bases). CDR3 length equals 15 residues. V was shortened by 4 bases and J by 0 bases, with 12 bases between the two germline ends. CDR1 is SGDLS, CDR2 YYNGEE, per germline. The CDR3 spells CASSPSPKSTDTQYF. CDR3 bases: TGTGCCAGCAGCCCTAGCCCGAAGAGCACAGATACGCAGTATTTT.

The CDR3 DNA reads as TGTGCCAGCTCCCGAGGGATCCTCCAAGAGACCCAGTACTTC. Translating it yields CASSRGILQETQYF. The rearrangement links TRBV6-5 to TRBJ2-5, with D possibly being TRBD2 (5 bases). The CDR3 has 14 amino acids. Trimming shortened V by 8 bases and J by 1 base, and 14 bases separated the two germline ends. Germline assignment: CDR1 MNHEY and CDR2 SVGAGI.

The chain links TRBV6-2 or TRBV6-3 to TRBJ2-1; D perhaps matches TRBD2 (7 bases). Trimming left V 0 bases short and J 12 bases short, with 12 bases between. The CDR3 runs to 13 residues. Germline loops: CDR1 MNHEY, CDR2 SVGEGT. CDR3 sequence (DNA): TGTGCCAGCAGTTACTCAGGGGGGGGAATGCAGTTCTTC. This translates into CASSYSGGGMQFF.

The rearrangement links TRBV5-1 to TRBJ2-3; a possible D gene is TRBD1 (5 bases). CDR1 is SGHRS and CDR2 is YFSETQ in the germline V gene. Trimming pared 3 bases from V and 5 bases from J, leaving 19 bases between. CDR3 length: 16 residues. The CDR3 bases are TGCGCCAGCAGCTCCAAGGGGCTCAGCGTTGGAGATACGCAGTATTTT. Protein: CASSSKGLSVGDTQYF.

Only one count was recorded for this clone. The chain joins TRBV7-2 to TRBJ2-5; 14 bases are shared with TRBD2. The J segment lost 1 base and the V segment lost 2 bases, leaving 3 bases of the junction unmatched. The CDR3 length is 17 residues. Germline lookup yields CDR1 SGHTA and CDR2 FQGNSA. The CDR3 coding sequence is TGTGCCAGCAGCTTACTAGGGACTAGCGGGGGCCAAGAGACCCAGTACTTC. This gives the protein CASSLLGTSGGQETQYF.

This rearrangement joins TRBV7-9 to TRBJ2-7; TRBD2 agrees at 7 bases. Per the germline V gene, CDR1 is SEHNR and CDR2 is FQNEAQ (reference sequence). There are 14 residues in the CDR3. V shed 4 bases and J 2 bases; nucleotides not matched to a gene: 5. The CDR3 reads CASSSSGTTYEQYF. The CDR3 DNA reads TGTGCCAGCAGCTCCTCCGGGACTACCTACGAGCAGTACTTC.

The rearrangement uses TRBV25-1 and TRBJ2-5; the match to TRBD2 covers 7 bases. Germline CDR1 is MGHDK and CDR2 is SYGVNS. There are 16 residues in the CDR3. Trimming cost V 0 bases and J 5 bases; bases outside gene matches: 9. CDR3 amino acids: CASSEYMMSSGETQYF. DNA for the CDR3: TGTGCCAGCAGTGAATATATGATGTCTAGCGGCGAGACCCAGTACTTC.

The sample holds a few counts of this clone. This chain links TRBV29-1 with TRBJ1-1; D call uncertain. Trimming cost V 0 bases and J 7 bases, with 15 bases left between them. The CDR3 contains 14 residues. CDR1 is SQVTM and CDR2 is ANQGSEA in the germline V gene. In DNA, the CDR3 is TGCAGCGTTGAAGATCACGGGTCTACAAATGAAGCTTTCTTT. This translates into CSVEDHGSTNEAFF.

The rearrangement links TRBV7-8 to TRBJ2-3, with a possible D match to TRBD1 (5 bases). CDR3 length: 18 residues. Looked up from germline, CDR1 is SGHVS and CDR2 is FQNEAQ. V gave up 3 bases and J gave up 0 bases, with 19 bases separating them. The CDR3 coding sequence is TGTGCCAGCAGCTTTGAAAGGTTAGGGGCCCTAAGCACAGATACGCAGTATTTT. It translates to CASSFERLGALSTDTQYF.

V gene TRBV19 combines with J gene TRBJ2-5; D is undetermined. The CDR3 has 13 residues. Between the trimmed V and J ends, which lost 1 base and 4 bases, there was a span of 7 bases. CDR1 and CDR2 (germline): LNHDA, SQIVND (reference sequence). DNA for the CDR3: TGTGCCAGTAGTATAGGACAAGGAGAGACCCAGTACTTC. Its translation: CASSIGQGETQYF.

This clone was seen a few times. V and J are TRBV6-2 or TRBV6-3 and TRBJ2-7, with unresolved D. The CDR3 loop spans 12 amino acids. Germline V gene sequence: CDR1 MNHEY, CDR2 SVGEGT. The V end lost 2 bases, the J end lost 7 bases, and 9 bases lay between the germline ends. CDR3 region: CASSYPPQEQYF. The CDR3 nucleotides read TGTGCCAGCAGTTACCCCCCCCAGGAGCAGTACTTC.

This rearrangement joins TRBV3-1 (or the pseudogene TRBV3-2) to TRBJ2-7, with D perhaps matching TRBD1 (5 bases). The CDR3 is 14 amino acids. V shed 4 bases and J shed 2 bases, with 12 bases lying between them. Germline V gene data show CDR1 as LGHDT and CDR2 as YNNKEL (reference sequence). For the CDR3, the DNA is TGTGCCAGCAGCCGGGTATTGGGGCCCTACGAGCAGTACTTC. Amino acid sequence: CASSRVLGPYEQYF.

The genes are TRBV5-1 and TRBJ2-5; D perhaps matches TRBD1 (6 bases). CDR1 and CDR2 from the germline V gene are SGHRS and YFSETQ. Trimming shortened V by 3 bases and J by 5 bases, and 17 bases separated the two germline ends. This CDR3 contains 15 residues. This chain's CDR3 is CASSSITGMRETQYF. The CDR3 nucleotides read TGCGCCAGCAGCTCAATTACAGGGATGAGGGAGACCCAGTACTTC. Full variable domain (outside the CDR3, taken from reference TRBV5-1 and TRBJ2-5): KAGVTQTPRYLIKTRGQQVTLSCSPISGHRSVSWYQQTPGQGLQFLFEYFSETQRNKGNFPGRFSGRQFSNSRSEMNVSTLELGDSALYLCASSSITGMRETQYFGPGTRLLVL.

This clone has a handful of counts. The chain uses TRBV25-1 and TRBJ2-6, with D possibly matching TRBD1 (6 bases). The CDR3 loop spans 18 amino acids. Trimming removed 6 bases at V and 0 bases at J, with 18 bases between. The germline V gene encodes CDR1 MGHDK and CDR2 SYGVNS. For the CDR3, the DNA is TGTGCCAGCAGCCCCAACCCGGACAGCTACTCTGGGGCCAACGTCCTGACTTTC. It encodes CASSPNPDSYSGANVLTF.

The chain uses TRBV7-2 and TRBJ2-3; D gene ambiguous. The CDR3 covers 13 residues. Germline V gene sequence: CDR1 SGHTA, CDR2 FQGNSA. V was cut by 4 bases and J by 1 base, with 6 bases left in between. In nucleotides, the CDR3 is TGTGCCAGCAGCTCCCAGGGCACAGATACGCAGTATTTT. This translates into CASSSQGTDTQYF.

CDR3 loop: CASSLDPGGNTDTQYF. CDR3 coding DNA: TGTGCCAGCAGCTTAGACCCGGGGGGCAACACAGATACGCAGTATTTT. The chain has TRBV7-8 and TRBJ2-3, with D tentatively TRBD2 (7 bases). Germline V lookup: CDR1 SGHVS, CDR2 FQNEAQ. The CDR3 is made up of 16 amino acids. Trimming shortened V by 1 base and J by 2 bases, and 13 bases separated the two germline ends.

V usage is TRBV7-2 and J usage is TRBJ1-2; TRBD1 might be the D (5 bases). This CDR3 comprises 14 residues. V was shortened by 5 bases and J by 2 bases, with 12 bases between the two germline ends. Germline V gives CDR1 SGHTA, CDR2 FQGNSA. Written as DNA, the CDR3 is TGTGCCAGCAGCCCGAAGCAGGGAAACTATGGCTACACCTTC. Protein: CASSPKQGNYGYTF. The full variable domain, rest sourced from reference TRBV7-2 and TRBJ1-2, is GAGVSQSPSNKVTEKGKDVELRCDPISGHTALYWYRQSLGQGLEFLIYFQGNSAPDKSGLPSDRFSAERTGGSVSTLTIQRTQQEDSAVYLCASSPKQGNYGYTFGSGTRLTVV.

This sequence joins TRBV7-6 and TRBJ1-1, with 7 bases aligning to TRBD1. Trimming cost V 2 bases and J 1 base; bases outside gene matches: 7. This CDR3 contains 16 residues. Germline-derived CDR1 and CDR2 are SGHVS and FNYEAQ. In DNA, the CDR3 is TGTGCCAGCAGCTTAAAACAGGGGAGTCCGAACACTGAAGCTTTCTTT. It encodes CASSLKQGSPNTEAFF.

The chain uses TRBV11-1 and TRBJ2-3; D is possibly TRBD1 (6 bases). The CDR3 has 15 residues. The V end lost 6 bases, the J end lost 6 bases, and 19 bases lay between the germline ends. Germline V gene lookup returns CDR1 SGHAT and CDR2 FQDESV (reference sequence). The CDR3 DNA reads TGTGCCAGCAGTCTAAGGGTGGGGGCCGCGGATACGCAGTATTTT. This codes for CASSLRVGAADTQYF.

The chain carries TRBV3-1 (or the pseudogene TRBV3-2) and TRBJ2-5; 9 bases are a match to TRBD2. The CDR3 covers 14 residues. V lost 4 bases to trimming and J lost 5 bases; unmatched junction nucleotides: 5. Germline loops: CDR1 LGHDT, CDR2 YNNKEL (reference sequence). The CDR3 DNA sequence: TGTGCCAGCAGCCCAGGCGGGGGGGCCGAGACCCAGTACTTC. Translation gives CASSPGGGAETQYF.

The rearrangement joins TRBV27 to TRBJ2-3, with 8 bases identical to TRBD2. The V gene end was trimmed by 4 bases and the J gene end by 2 bases; junction bases not matched to a gene: 11. This CDR3 is built from 17 residues. Germline values: CDR1 MNHEY, CDR2 SMNVEV (reference sequence). The CDR3 nucleotides read TGTGCCAGCAGTTGGGATATAGCGGGGAGCTTCACAGATACGCAGTATTTT. It is translated as CASSWDIAGSFTDTQYF.

This clone has only a few counts. The J gene is TRBJ1-4, the V gene TRBV7-9; D is possibly TRBD1 (5 bases). The length of the CDR3 is 14 residues. Trimming left V 7 bases short and J 10 bases short, with 19 bases between. Germline lookup yields CDR1 SEHNR and CDR2 FQNEAQ (reference sequence). The CDR3 DNA sequence: TGTGCCAGCACCGCCGGGGTTCTGGGGGGAAAACTGTTTTTT. Its protein product is CASTAGVLGGKLFF.

The V and J genes are TRBV7-2 and TRBJ1-1; 8 bases are a match to TRBD1. V lost 5 bases and J lost 10; bases outside the gene matches: 12. In germline, CDR1 is SGHTA, CDR2 FQGNSA. CDR3 length: 14 amino acids. CDR3 amino acids: CASSPLTGVGGAFF. CDR3 DNA sequence: TGTGCCAGCAGCCCCCTGACAGGGGTCGGCGGAGCTTTCTTT.